These 20 T cell receptor beta chains were all obtained from the same sample, sequenced in a study of blood T cell repertoires in COVID-19. Only in-frame clones appear in the TCRdb table, and some are missing; sequencing was by immunoSEQ multiplex PCR. The table records roughly 160,000 clones, about nine tenths of them present only once. The material sequenced was peripheral blood. These receptors all stem from a man between 18 and 35 years old with COVID-19, enrolled during active disease.

The rearrangement uses TRBV6-5 and TRBJ2-7; 10 nucleotides line up with TRBD2. CDR1 is MNHEY and CDR2 is SVGAGI in the germline V gene. Germline trimming cut 8 bases from V and 4 bases from J; bases unmatched to any gene: 5. This CDR3 region has 13 residues. CDR3 bases: TGTGCCAGCCGGGGGACTAGCGTTTACGAGCAGTACTTC. Protein product: CASRGTSVYEQYF.

V gene TRBV9 combines with J gene TRBJ2-2; D unresolved. The CDR3 loop spans 15 amino acids. The V end lost 4 bases, the J end lost 4 bases, and 14 bases lay between the germline ends. Germline V gene sequence: CDR1 SGDLS, CDR2 YYNGEE. CDR3 nucleotides: TGTGCCAGCAGCCCAACGGCAGGATTCACCGGGGAGCTGTTTTTT. Amino acid sequence: CASSPTAGFTGELFF.

This clone was detected only once. The rearrangement links TRBV10-3 to TRBJ2-1, with no clear D. Germline V gene data show CDR1 as ENHRY and CDR2 as SYGVKD. Trimming took 5 bases from V and 0 from J, leaving 14 bases between them. CDR3 length: 16 residues. As DNA, the CDR3 is TGTGCCATCAGTACGACTTCCCCTAACTCCTACAATGAGCAGTTCTTC. It codes for CAISTTSPNSYNEQFF.

This clone was seen once. The chain joins TRBV5-1 to TRBJ2-2; 8 nucleotides align to TRBD1. This CDR3 has 15 residues. The germline V gene has CDR1 SGHRS and CDR2 YFSETQ. J was trimmed by 5 bases and V by 7 bases; bases with no gene match: 10. CDR3 sequence reads: CASLSGTGGTGELFF. In DNA form, the CDR3 reads TGCGCCAGCTTGTCGGGGACAGGTGGAACCGGGGAGCTGTTTTTT.

This clone was seen only a few times. This sequence joins TRBV6-2 or TRBV6-3 and TRBJ2-1; 10 bases agree with TRBD2. With 4 bases clipped from V and 3 bases from J, the junction kept 3 bases outside the gene matches. Per germline, CDR1 MNHEY and CDR2 SVGEGT. The CDR3 is 15 residues long. CDR3 loop: CASSSGTSDYNEQFF. The DNA for the CDR3 is TGTGCCAGCAGTTCCGGGACTAGCGACTACAATGAGCAGTTCTTC.

The sample holds one count of this clone. The chain has TRBV28 and TRBJ2-3; TRBD2 matches 8 bases. Germline-derived CDR1 and CDR2 are MDHEN and SYDVKM. This CDR3 is 16 amino acids long. Germline trimming cut 3 bases from V and 0 bases from J; bases unmatched to any gene: 5. CDR3 in amino acids: CASSFYGRASTDTQYF. CDR3 DNA: TGTGCCAGCAGTTTCTACGGGAGGGCTAGCACAGATACGCAGTATTTT.

The V and J genes are TRBV4-1 and TRBJ2-1, with 11 bases that match TRBD2. V shed 4 bases, J shed 7 bases, and the junction held 6 bases outside the gene matches. CDR1 and CDR2 from the germline V gene are MGHRA and YSYEKL. The CDR3 loop spans 15 amino acids. CDR3 loop: CASSRLAGLGNEQFF. CDR3 nucleotides: TGCGCCAGCAGCCGACTAGCGGGGTTGGGGAATGAGCAGTTCTTC.

Here the CDR3 reads CAVSLRGTEAFF. The CDR3, as DNA: TGTGCGGTGAGCCTGAGAGGCACTGAAGCTTTCTTT. This chain links TRBV7-9 with TRBJ1-1; D gene ambiguous. Per germline, CDR1 SEHNR and CDR2 FQNEAQ (reference sequence). The CDR3 extends over 12 amino acids.

V usage is TRBV6-5 and J usage is TRBJ1-4, with 7 nucleotides matching TRBD1. The J segment lost 6 bases and the V segment lost 3 bases, leaving 1 base of the junction unmatched. Germline CDR1 MNHEY, CDR2 SVGAGI. The CDR3 is made up of 13 amino acids. CDR3 DNA: TGTGCCAGCAGTTATGACAGGGATGAAAAACTGTTTTTT. It codes for CASSYDRDEKLFF.

This chain joins TRBV11-3 and TRBJ2-1, with D maybe TRBD2 (6 bases). The germline V gene encodes CDR1 SGHNT and CDR2 YENEEA. This CDR3 has 15 amino acids. Between the trimmed V and J ends, which lost 1 base and 3 bases, there was a span of 10 bases. The CDR3 here is CASSLGNSGYNEQFF. CDR3 sequence (DNA): TGTGCCAGCAGCTTAGGGAATAGCGGCTACAATGAGCAGTTCTTC.

The V gene is TRBV6-5, the J gene TRBJ2-7, with D unresolved. Germline assignment: CDR1 MNHEY and CDR2 SVGAGI. The V end was cut by 5 bases, the J end by 4 bases, with 15 bases between. This CDR3 comprises 14 residues. The CDR3 region has the DNA TGTGCCAGCAGTCGCCTACCTCCGGGTTACGAGCAGTACTTC. The encoded protein is CASSRLPPGYEQYF.

V and J are TRBV28 and TRBJ2-1; 7 bases are shared with TRBD1. Germline assignment: CDR1 MDHEN and CDR2 SYDVKM. The CDR3 is 13 amino acids. The trim removed 6 bases at V and 10 bases at J, leaving 9 bases unmatched. CDR3 loop: CASRLGGPSEQFF. The CDR3 DNA reads as TGTGCCAGCAGGTTAGGGGGCCCTTCAGAGCAGTTCTTC.

V and J are TRBV5-1 and TRBJ2-5; D call uncertain. V lost 5 bases and J 2 bases, leaving 4 bases between the germline ends. CDR3 length equals 11 residues. CDR1 is SGHRS and CDR2 is YFSETQ in the germline V gene. CDR3 coding DNA: TGCGCCAGCAGTATACAAGAGACCCAGTACTTC. This sequence encodes CASSIQETQYF.

As for this clone: A junction end diverges from the germline sequence, so it may reflect a read error. The chain has TRBV29-1 and TRBJ1-4; a possible D gene is TRBD1 (5 bases). This CDR3 has 15 residues. The germline V gene has CDR1 SQVTM and CDR2 ANQGSEA. Here the CDR3 reads CSVEGAGSTNEKLLF. The DNA of the CDR3 is TGCAGCGTTGAAGGGGCAGGGTCAACTAATGAAAAACTGCTTTTT.

This rearrangement joins TRBV7-9 to TRBJ1-1, with TRBD1 matching 8 bases. The CDR3 contains 14 residues. Germline V gives CDR1 SEHNR, CDR2 FQNEAQ (reference sequence). J lost 4 bases, V lost 4 bases, and 5 bases had no gene match. In DNA form, the CDR3 reads TGTGCCAGCAGCTCCCACAGGGGGGCCACTGAAGCTTTCTTT. Its protein product is CASSSHRGATEAFF.

This clone was seen once. This sequence joins TRBV11-2 and TRBJ2-1; TRBD1 matches 10 bases. Trimming at V came to 4 bases and at J to 6 bases, leaving 9 bases not matched to a gene. Germline CDR1 and CDR2: SGHAT and FQNNGV. The CDR3 covers 16 residues. The CDR3 spells CASSSRTGTGVNEQFF. CDR3 DNA: TGTGCCAGCAGCTCCCGAACCGGGACAGGGGTCAATGAGCAGTTCTTC.

The chain employs TRBV27 and TRBJ2-1; 13 bases match TRBD2. The V and J ends lost 6 bases and 3 bases, in that order; junction bases with no gene match: 2. The length of the CDR3 is 15 residues. CDR1 is MNHEY and CDR2 is SMNVEV in the germline V gene (reference sequence). The CDR3 DNA follows: TGTGCCAGCAGACTAGCGGGAGGGAGCTACAATGAGCAGTTCTTC. It codes for CASRLAGGSYNEQFF.

In DNA, the CDR3 is TGTGCCAGCAGTCCCCAGGGAGGACTCTCCTACGAGCAGTACTTC. Encoded protein: CASSPQGGLSYEQYF. The chain uses TRBV28 and TRBJ2-7; possibly TRBD2 for D (6 bases). Germline CDR1 MDHEN, CDR2 SYDVKM. The CDR3 loop spans 15 amino acids. Trimming stripped 5 bases from V and 0 bases from J, with 14 bases between. The whole variable domain, filled in from reference TRBV28 and TRBJ2-7, reads DVKVTQSSRYLVKRTGEKVFLECVQDMDHENMFWYRQDPGLGLRLIYFSYDVKMKEKGDIPEGYSVSREKKERFSLILESASTNQTSMYLCASSPQGGLSYEQYFGPGTRLTVT.

This clone was recorded once. V and J are TRBV4-1 and TRBJ2-7, with TRBD2 matching 8 bases. CDR1 and CDR2 (germline): MGHRA, YSYEKL. V was clipped by 4 bases and J by 5 bases; unmatched bases: 7. This CDR3 spans 14 amino acids. The CDR3 spells CASSRSGSGNEQYF. The CDR3 DNA sequence: TGCGCCAGCAGCCGAAGCGGGAGTGGGAACGAGCAGTACTTC.

The chain couples TRBV18 to TRBJ1-1; D is unclear. The ends were cut back, 4 bases at V and 3 bases at J, with 9 bases in the middle. Germline V lookup: CDR1 KGHSH, CDR2 LQKENI. The CDR3 consists of 13 residues. CDR3 protein: CASSLSLDTEAFF. DNA for the CDR3: TGTGCCAGCTCACTTAGTCTCGACACTGAAGCTTTCTTT.